This entry lists 13 T cell receptor beta chains sequenced from one sample in a study of blood T cell repertoires in COVID-19. Method: immunoSEQ multiplex PCR; TCRdb's copy keeps in-frame clones and lacks some. The sample includes about 320,000 clones, about 85% of them seen just once. Sequencing used PBMCs or T cells enriched from blood (not recorded which). Source of these receptors: a woman in her 30s who had been exposed to COVID-19.

The chain employs TRBV3-1 (or the pseudogene TRBV3-2) and TRBJ2-5, with D hard to call. The V gene's germline CDR1 is LGHDT and CDR2 YNNKEL (reference sequence). This CDR3 spans 13 amino acids. V was clipped by 5 bases and J by 1 base, with 8 bases between them. CDR3 nucleotides: TGTGCCAGCAGCGGGCCTACCCAAGAGACCCAGTACTTC. Translation gives CASSGPTQETQYF.

V usage is TRBV19 and J usage is TRBJ1-5; 7 bases match TRBD1. Trimming removed 10 bases from V and 4 bases from J; junction bases left unmatched: 10. This CDR3 has 14 amino acids. CDR1 and CDR2 from the germline V gene are LNHDA and SQIVND (reference sequence). DNA of the CDR3: TGTGCCACCAACTCACTACAGGGGAATCAGCCCCAGCATTTT. Its translation: CATNSLQGNQPQHF.

The chain links TRBV19 to TRBJ1-1; maybe TRBD1 (5 bases). This CDR3 has 14 amino acids. V lost 5 bases and J lost 1, with 11 bases in between. Germline V gene data show CDR1 as LNHDA and CDR2 as SQIVND (reference sequence). The CDR3 loop is CASSRGFGNTEAFF. DNA of the CDR3: TGTGCCAGTAGTCGGGGGTTCGGGAACACTGAAGCTTTCTTT.

V usage is TRBV4-1 and J usage is TRBJ1-6; TRBD1 might be the D (5 bases). There are 17 residues in the CDR3. Trimming shortened V by 4 bases and J by 3 bases, and 16 bases separated the two germline ends. The germline V gene has CDR1 MGHRA and CDR2 YSYEKL. This chain's CDR3 is CASSLKEGSGYNSPLHF. In DNA form, the CDR3 reads TGCGCCAGCAGCCTAAAGGAGGGGTCCGGCTATAATTCACCCCTCCACTTT.

Only one count was recorded for this clone. The CDR3 nucleotides read TGCGCCAGCAGCCTTCTGGGCGGGACTAGCAACGAGCAGTACTTC. It encodes CASSLLGGTSNEQYF. This chain joins TRBV4-3 and TRBJ2-7, with TRBD2 matching 9 bases. After removal of 4 bases from V and 5 bases from J, the junction contained 9 bases not matched to a gene. Germline CDR1 reads LGHNA; CDR2 reads YSLEER. The length of the CDR3 is 15 residues.

As concerns this clone: The junction does not match germline at one end; this may be a read error. Written as DNA, the CDR3 is TGTGCCAGCACCTTACCGTTCGGGACTTCAAGCTCCTACGAGCAGTACTTC. This codes for CASTLPFGTSSSYEQYF. This rearrangement joins TRBV7-2 to TRBJ2-7; maybe TRBD2 (6 bases). This CDR3 contains 17 residues. Germline CDR1 is SGHTA and CDR2 is FQGNSA.

On this clone itself: This same CDR3 is encoded by further DNA sequences in the sample. V and J are TRBV30 and TRBJ1-1; possible D gene TRBD1, 6 bases. V lost 3 bases, J lost 1 base, and 9 bases lay in between. The CDR3 has 13 amino acids. CDR1 and CDR2 (germline): GTSNPN, SVGIG (reference sequence). DNA of the CDR3: TGTGCCTGGAGGAGGACAGCGAACACTGAAGCTTTCTTT. Translated, it gives CAWRRTANTEAFF.

CDR3 nucleotide sequence: TGTGCCAGCAGCGTAGCTGGGGCCAATTACGAAAAACTGTTTTTT. The encoded protein is CASSVAGANYEKLFF. The chain recombines TRBV9 with TRBJ1-4; perhaps TRBD1 as D (5 bases). The germline gives CDR1 SGDLS, CDR2 YYNGEE. V lost 0 bases, J lost 8 bases, and 14 bases lay in between. The CDR3 length is 15 residues.

The chain couples TRBV7-9 to TRBJ2-7; 8 nucleotides match TRBD1. The CDR3 consists of 15 residues. Germline V gene sequence: CDR1 SEHNR, CDR2 FQNEAQ (reference sequence). V lost 2 bases, J lost 2 bases, and 5 bases stayed unmatched. The CDR3 DNA sequence: TGTGCCAGCAGCTTAACAGGGGGGACTGCCTACGAGCAGTACTTC. Translated, it gives CASSLTGGTAYEQYF.

In its sample, this clone was seen a few times. This chain joins TRBV30 and TRBJ1-2; D might be TRBD1 (6 bases). V was pared by 2 bases and J by 5 bases, with 15 bases between. The V gene's germline CDR1 is GTSNPN and CDR2 SVGIG (reference sequence). CDR3 length: 14 amino acids. For the CDR3, the DNA is TGTGCCTGGAGTAAGGGGGAAGAAGGGTATGGCTACACCTTC. Its protein product is CAWSKGEEGYGYTF.

Concerning this clone: The sample has other DNA sequences that encode this CDR3 too. The rearrangement uses TRBV7-9 and TRBJ1-1; D not resolved. Per germline, CDR1 SEHNR and CDR2 FQNEAQ (reference sequence). This CDR3 contains 12 residues. V lost 3 bases and J 5 bases, leaving 7 bases between the germline ends. The CDR3 loop is CASSFSGTEAFF. DNA for the CDR3: TGTGCCAGCAGCTTTTCCGGGACTGAAGCTTTCTTT.

The chain joins TRBV4-3 to TRBJ2-3, with 10 nucleotides matching TRBD2. The germline V gene encodes CDR1 LGHNA and CDR2 YSLEER. V lost 0 bases, J lost 2 bases, and 5 bases stayed unmatched. This CDR3 contains 17 residues. The CDR3 region is CASSQDSGGLYTDTQYF. CDR3 nucleotide sequence: TGCGCCAGCAGCCAAGATAGCGGGGGGCTATACACAGATACGCAGTATTTT.

This sequence joins TRBV30 and TRBJ1-4; TRBD1 agrees at 7 bases. With 7 bases clipped from V and 7 bases from J, the junction kept 9 bases outside the gene matches. Per the germline V gene, CDR1 is GTSNPN and CDR2 is SVGIG (reference sequence). The CDR3 covers 13 residues. In DNA, the CDR3 is TGTGCCTTCTGTCTGGGACAGTCTGAAAAACTGTTTTTT. Translating it yields CAFCLGQSEKLFF.